The 31 T cell receptor beta chains presented below share a single source sample, sequenced in a study of CD8 T cells in ankylosing spondylitis. MiXCR, run by TCRdb on the 5' RACE reads, gives a single entry per CDR3 protein. The data contain hundreds of thousands of distinct CDR3 sequences, over 9.5% of them singletons. The sequenced sample consisted of blood, either unsorted or a sorted T cell fraction (not recorded which). The receptors were sampled from a male donor with ankylosing spondylitis or in good health (not recorded which).

This clonotype occurred a few times. V gene TRBV3-1 combines with J gene TRBJ2-2; 8 nucleotides agree with TRBD2. Germline CDR1 and CDR2: LGHDT and YNNKEL (reference sequence). Trimming removed 4 bases from V and 6 bases from J; junction bases left unmatched: 7. The CDR3 covers 15 residues. The CDR3 coding sequence is TGTGCCAGCAGCCCCCTGCGGGGGGCGTCCGGGGAGCTGTTTTTT. Protein: CASSPLRGASGELFF.

This chain joins TRBV11-2 and TRBJ2-1; 8 nucleotides agree with TRBD2. J was trimmed by 4 bases and V by 0 bases; bases with no gene match: 8. CDR3 length: 17 amino acids. CDR1 is SGHAT, CDR2 FQNNGV, per germline. The CDR3 protein is CASSLDSGLAGYNEQFF. CDR3 nucleotides: TGTGCCAGCAGCTTAGACTCAGGCCTAGCGGGTTACAATGAGCAGTTCTTC.

This CDR3 reads CASSEWGMGTTGELFF. The CDR3, as DNA: TGTGCCAGCAGTGAATGGGGGATGGGTACCACCGGGGAGCTGTTTTTT. This chain links TRBV6-1 with TRBJ2-2; D tentatively reads TRBD1 or TRBD2 (5 bases each). There are 16 residues in the CDR3. Germline lookup yields CDR1 MNHNS and CDR2 SASEGT. Trimming stripped 2 bases from V and 4 bases from J, with 14 bases between.

Only a few counts were recorded for this clonotype. The CDR3 bases are TGCGCCAGCAGCCGGGACAGGAGCTCTGGAAACACCATATATTTT. Encoded protein: CASSRDRSSGNTIYF. The chain joins TRBV5-1 to TRBJ1-3, with 8 bases identical to TRBD1. The CDR3 extends over 15 amino acids. Germline CDR1 and CDR2: SGHRS and YFSETQ. J was trimmed by 0 bases and V by 4 bases; bases with no gene match: 3.

This clonotype was recorded many times. The chain carries TRBV5-1 and TRBJ1-4; tentative D call: TRBD1 (5 bases). Trimming removed 4 bases from V and 8 bases from J, with 18 bases in between. The CDR3 has 15 amino acids. Germline CDR1 SGHRS, CDR2 YFSETQ. CDR3 in DNA: TGCGCCAGCAGCACCGCTCATGGGGGAGAGGAAAAACTGTTTTTT. Protein product: CASSTAHGGEEKLFF.

Many counts were recorded for this clonotype. The chain links TRBV7-2 to TRBJ1-1, with D perhaps TRBD1 (6 bases). The CDR3 runs 14 residues. Germline CDR1 and CDR2: SGHTA and FQGNSA. Trimming took 5 bases from V and 1 from J, leaving 11 bases between them. CDR3 sequence reads: CASSGGHANTEAFF. The CDR3 DNA is TGTGCCAGCAGCGGGGGACACGCGAACACTGAAGCTTTCTTT.

The sample holds many counts of this clonotype. The chain couples TRBV12-3 or TRBV12-4 to TRBJ2-3; 10 nucleotides line up with TRBD2. The V segment lost 6 bases and the J segment 2 bases; nucleotides outside the gene matches: 20. This CDR3 region has 20 residues. CDR3 loop: CASRLAGTSVADVVTDTQYF. For the CDR3, the DNA is TGTGCCAGCAGACTAGCCGGGACTAGCGTGGCAGACGTCGTCACAGATACGCAGTATTTT.

The table lists this clonotype with many counts. V is TRBV9 and J is TRBJ1-5; D gene uncertain. The CDR3 sequence is 13 residues long. Germline CDR1 is SGDLS and CDR2 is YYNGEE. V gave up 2 bases and J gave up 8 bases, with 11 bases separating them. The DNA for the CDR3 is TGTGCCAGCAGCGTTAGGACGGGAGAGCCCCAGCATTTT. Translating it yields CASSVRTGEPQHF.

The V call is TRBV11-2, the J call TRBJ2-3; the match to TRBD2 covers 12 bases. The CDR3 is 20 residues long. Germline CDR1 is SGHAT and CDR2 is FQNNGV. V shed 5 bases and J 0 bases; nucleotides not matched to a gene: 15. The CDR3 sequence is CASSRLTSGGPLRSTDTQYF. In DNA form, the CDR3 reads TGTGCCAGCAGCCGACTGACTAGCGGGGGCCCTCTTCGGAGCACAGATACGCAGTATTTT.

At least ten counts were recorded for this clonotype. The chain has TRBV24-1 and TRBJ1-2, with TRBD1 identical over 12 bases. CDR1 KGHDR and CDR2 SFDVKD come from the germline V gene. The CDR3 is 17 amino acids. The V segment lost 4 bases and the J segment 2 bases; nucleotides outside the gene matches: 7. The CDR3 here is CATSERIGTGGNYGYTF. CDR3 DNA: TGTGCCACCAGTGAGAGAATAGGGACAGGGGGCAACTATGGCTACACCTTC.

The chain has TRBV2 and TRBJ2-3, with D perhaps matching TRBD1 or TRBD2 (6 bases each). Germline CDR1 is SNHLY and CDR2 is FYNNEI. The CDR3 consists of 14 residues. V lost 6 bases and J lost 3, with 13 bases in between. The CDR3 region has the DNA TGTGCCAGCAGCTGGGGGGCAGATACAGATACGCAGTATTTT. Protein sequence: CASSWGADTDTQYF.

This clonotype occurred many times. The rearrangement links TRBV5-6 to TRBJ2-3; no clear D gene. Trimming removed 2 bases from V and 7 bases from J, with 8 bases in between. The CDR3 covers 12 residues. The germline V gene encodes CDR1 SGHDT and CDR2 YYEEEE. The CDR3 coding sequence is TGTGCCAGCAGCTTAAGTAGTTATACGCAGTATTTT. It yields the protein CASSLSSYTQYF.

This clonotype was detected only a few times. V gene TRBV19 combines with J gene TRBJ1-4, with 8 bases that match TRBD1. V was clipped by 7 bases and J by 0 bases; unmatched bases: 7. This CDR3 is 16 amino acids long. Germline V gives CDR1 LNHDA, CDR2 SQIVND (reference sequence). CDR3 protein: CASKTTGATTNEKLFF. The CDR3 nucleotides read TGTGCCAGTAAAACGACAGGGGCCACAACTAATGAAAAACTGTTTTTT.

Many counts were recorded for this clonotype. This chain joins TRBV20-1 and TRBJ2-1; 9 nucleotides align to TRBD1. Germline V gives CDR1 DFQATT, CDR2 SNEGSKA (reference sequence). Germline trimming cut 5 bases from V and 2 bases from J; bases unmatched to any gene: 7. The CDR3 is 15 residues long. The CDR3 region is CSASLTGGPYNEQFF. DNA of the CDR3: TGCAGTGCTTCTCTCACAGGGGGCCCCTACAATGAGCAGTTCTTC.

This clonotype was counted only a few times. This chain joins TRBV12-3 or TRBV12-4 and TRBJ1-6; weak D call: TRBD1 (5 bases). Trimming took 6 bases from V and 4 from J, leaving 19 bases between them. The CDR3 length is 17 residues. The CDR3 spells CASSPFHGDGYNSPLHF. CDR3 DNA sequence: TGTGCCAGCAGCCCTTTCCACGGGGACGGATATAATTCACCCCTCCACTTT.

This clonotype was seen ten or more times. The rearrangement links TRBV7-2 to TRBJ1-1; 7 nucleotides align to TRBD1. The V gene's germline CDR1 is SGHTA and CDR2 FQGNSA. The V segment lost 5 bases and the J segment 1 base; nucleotides outside the gene matches: 7. The CDR3 runs 15 residues. CDR3 loop: CASSRQQGPNTEAFF. The CDR3 nucleotides read TGTGCCAGCAGCCGACAACAGGGGCCGAACACTGAAGCTTTCTTT.

The V and J genes are TRBV11-2 and TRBJ2-5, with 9 positions matching TRBD2. CDR1 SGHAT and CDR2 FQNNGV come from the germline V gene. This CDR3 spans 15 amino acids. The J segment lost 5 bases and the V segment lost 3 bases, leaving 7 bases of the junction unmatched. CDR3 coding DNA: TGTGCCAGCAGCTTTACAGTGCTAGCGGGGGAGACCCAGTACTTC. Encoded protein: CASSFTVLAGETQYF.

Ten or more counts support this clonotype. The rearrangement links TRBV15 to TRBJ2-3; D possibly uses TRBD1 or TRBD2 (5 bases each). The ends were cut back, 6 bases at V and 3 bases at J, with 19 bases in the middle. CDR3 length: 16 residues. Germline values: CDR1 LNHNV, CDR2 YYDKDF (reference sequence). The DNA of the CDR3 is TGTGCCACCAGAAATTCGGGACGCAGGTTAACAGATACGCAGTATTTT. It is translated as CATRNSGRRLTDTQYF.

Many counts were recorded for this clonotype. The chain joins TRBV5-6 to TRBJ2-2; D not resolved. The CDR3 spans 15 residues. In germline, CDR1 is SGHDT, CDR2 YYEEEE. The V end was cut by 4 bases, the J end by 4 bases, with 14 bases between. The DNA for the CDR3 is TGTGCCAGCAGCAAATATCTCCCGGGCACCGGGGAGCTGTTTTTT. Translated, it gives CASSKYLPGTGELFF.

This clonotype was seen repeatedly, ten times or more. This chain links TRBV27 with TRBJ1-2, with D maybe TRBD1 (6 bases). The CDR3 loop spans 14 amino acids. The V gene's germline CDR1 is MNHEY and CDR2 SMNVEV (reference sequence). Trimming stripped 4 bases from V and 2 bases from J, with 11 bases between. The CDR3 protein is CASSYAGANYGYTF. In DNA form, the CDR3 reads TGTGCCAGCAGTTACGCAGGGGCAAACTATGGCTACACCTTC.

The chain carries TRBV14 and TRBJ1-1; D unclear. The CDR3 is made up of 15 amino acids. V lost 2 bases and J lost 1, with 11 bases in between. Germline lookup yields CDR1 SGHDN and CDR2 FVKESK. CDR3 sequence: CASSQLSLGNTEAFF. The CDR3 DNA is TGTGCCAGCAGCCAATTATCATTGGGGAACACTGAAGCTTTCTTT.

As regards this clonotype: It may be a read error: a sequence one base away is much more abundant. This chain connects TRBV20-1 to TRBJ1-5; D ambiguous. The CDR3 runs 13 residues. V shed 7 bases and J shed 3 bases, with 13 bases lying between them. Germline CDR1 and CDR2: DFQATT and SNEGSKA (reference sequence). CDR3 bases: TGCAGTGACATTCGGGTTCCCAATCAGCCCCAGCATTTT. Its protein is CSDIRVPNQPQHF.

This sequence joins TRBV2 and TRBJ2-3; 7 bases are a match to TRBD2. Trimming removed 4 bases from V and 0 bases from J; junction bases left unmatched: 1. There are 14 residues in the CDR3. Germline CDR1 is SNHLY and CDR2 is FYNNEI. DNA of the CDR3: TGTGCCAGCAGTGTGCGGGGGAGCACAGATACGCAGTATTTT. It is translated as CASSVRGSTDTQYF.

The chain combines TRBV6-6 with TRBJ2-7, with a weak D call TRBD2 (7 bases). Germline CDR1 MNHNY, CDR2 SVGAGI (reference sequence). Trimming removed 8 bases at V and 5 bases at J, with 16 bases between. The CDR3 covers 13 residues. DNA for the CDR3: TGTGCCAGCGGGGGGGCAGAATTTCACGAGCAGTACTTC. Translating gives CASGGAEFHEQYF.

The chain links TRBV10-3 to TRBJ2-1, with D unresolved. Germline V gene data show CDR1 as ENHRY and CDR2 as SYGVKD. CDR3 length equals 13 residues. V dropped 2 bases and J dropped 4 bases, with 6 bases sitting between them. The CDR3 is CAISEPPYNEQFF. The CDR3 coding sequence is TGTGCCATCAGTGAGCCACCATACAATGAGCAGTTCTTC.

This clonotype was recorded many times. The V and J genes are TRBV9 and TRBJ2-1; TRBD2 matches 7 bases. Germline loops: CDR1 SGDLS, CDR2 YYNGEE. V dropped 4 bases and J dropped 6; count of bases not matched to a gene: 13. The CDR3 runs 16 residues. The CDR3 loop is CASSSREAGYSNEQFF. Written as DNA, the CDR3 is TGTGCCAGCAGCTCCAGGGAAGCGGGGTACTCCAATGAGCAGTTCTTC.

The chain uses TRBV29-1 and TRBJ1-1; D may be TRBD1 (6 bases). Trimming took 4 bases from V and 2 from J, leaving 11 bases between them. The CDR3 totals 13 residues. CDR1 SQVTM and CDR2 ANQGSEA come from the germline V gene. In nucleotides, the CDR3 is TGCAGCGTTGCGTATGGGGGCAACACTGAAGCTTTCTTT. This sequence encodes CSVAYGGNTEAFF.

This clonotype was counted at least ten times. The chain recombines TRBV20-1 with TRBJ2-1; 15 bases match TRBD2. This CDR3 has 16 amino acids. The germline CDR1 and CDR2 sequences are DFQATT and SNEGSKA (reference sequence). V was pared by 4 bases and J by 4 bases, with 5 bases of the junction left unmatched. CDR3 loop: CSATGTSGGPYNEQFF. CDR3 nucleotides: TGCAGTGCTACCGGGACTAGCGGGGGGCCATACAATGAGCAGTTCTTC.

Ten or more counts support this clonotype. The chain employs TRBV5-1 and TRBJ2-1; TRBD1 agrees at 8 bases. The CDR3 has 14 residues. The J segment lost 3 bases and the V segment lost 4 bases, leaving 3 bases of the junction unmatched. Germline-derived CDR1 and CDR2 are SGHRS and YFSETQ. The CDR3 sequence is CASSPTGDYNEQFF. CDR3 DNA: TGCGCCAGCAGCCCGACAGGGGACTACAATGAGCAGTTCTTC.

This clonotype was recorded at least ten times. The CDR3 bases are TGTGCCAGCACCCAAGCGGGGGAGGGGGAAAAACTGTTTTTT. It translates to CASTQAGEGEKLFF. This chain joins TRBV6-1 and TRBJ1-4; a weak D match, TRBD1 (5 bases). Trimming pared 7 bases from V and 8 bases from J, leaving 17 bases between. The length of the CDR3 is 14 residues. In germline, CDR1 is MNHNS, CDR2 SASEGT.

This clonotype was counted at least ten times. The gene calls are TRBV20-1 and TRBJ1-2; no clear D gene. The V end lost 7 bases, the J end lost 7 bases, and 16 bases lay between the germline ends. CDR1 is DFQATT and CDR2 is SNEGSKA in the germline V gene (reference sequence). The CDR3 spans 12 residues. DNA of the CDR3: TGCAGTGTAGCGGGTGTGGGGTCTGGCTACACCTTC. Translation gives CSVAGVGSGYTF.